This TCR beta chain was sequenced for a study of blood T cell repertoires in COVID-19. At the level of the study: The samples span acute and convalescent COVID-19 from the United States, Italy and Spain. From T cells, B-cell-depleted T cells, or PBMCs came the material, which was cDNA or gDNA.

Source study methods: It was from reference gene primer amplification that nucleated cell counts were estimated. Clones were sequenced by immunoSEQ multiplex PCR, and TCRdb holds only the in-frame ones, with some missing. D and trimming were read from the DNA, whereas the V and J calls and clone size are those reported in that table. The sample records 250,000 to 350,000 clones, about 89% being singletons. The CDR3 has 16 amino acids. Germline assignment: CDR1 LNHDA and CDR2 SQIVND (reference sequence). The trim removed 4 bases at V and 4 bases at J, leaving 6 bases unmatched. The receptor was derived from a young man who had recovered from COVID-19. Sequencing used peripheral blood. The chain combines TRBV19 with TRBJ1-3; 11 bases fit TRBD1. The CDR3 protein is CASSTPGQGAGNTIYF. As DNA, the CDR3 is TGTGCCAGTAGTACACCCGGACAGGGGGCGGGAAACACCATATATTTT.